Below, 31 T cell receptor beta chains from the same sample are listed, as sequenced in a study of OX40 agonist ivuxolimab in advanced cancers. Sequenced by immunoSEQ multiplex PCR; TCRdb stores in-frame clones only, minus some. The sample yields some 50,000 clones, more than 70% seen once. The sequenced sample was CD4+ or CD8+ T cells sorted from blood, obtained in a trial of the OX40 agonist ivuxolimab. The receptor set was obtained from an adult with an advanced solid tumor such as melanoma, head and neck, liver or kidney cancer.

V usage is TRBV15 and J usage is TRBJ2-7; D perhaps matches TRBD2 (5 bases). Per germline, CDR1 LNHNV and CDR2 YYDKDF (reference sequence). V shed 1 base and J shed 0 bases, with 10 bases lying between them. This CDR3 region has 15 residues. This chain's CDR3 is CATSRGGGSSYEQYF. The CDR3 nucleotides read TGTGCCACCAGCAGAGGCGGAGGAAGCTCCTACGAGCAGTACTTC.

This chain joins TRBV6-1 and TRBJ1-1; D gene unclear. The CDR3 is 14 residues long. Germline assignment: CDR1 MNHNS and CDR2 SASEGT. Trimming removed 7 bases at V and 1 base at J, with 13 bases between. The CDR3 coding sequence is TGTGCCAGCACCTCAAGCTGGCAGAACACTGAAGCTTTCTTT. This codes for CASTSSWQNTEAFF.

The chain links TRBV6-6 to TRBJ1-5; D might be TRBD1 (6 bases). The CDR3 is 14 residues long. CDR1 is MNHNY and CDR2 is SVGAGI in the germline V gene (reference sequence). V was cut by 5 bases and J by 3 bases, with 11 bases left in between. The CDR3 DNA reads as TGTGCCAGCAGTCAAGACAGGTACAATCAGCCCCAGCATTTT. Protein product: CASSQDRYNQPQHF.

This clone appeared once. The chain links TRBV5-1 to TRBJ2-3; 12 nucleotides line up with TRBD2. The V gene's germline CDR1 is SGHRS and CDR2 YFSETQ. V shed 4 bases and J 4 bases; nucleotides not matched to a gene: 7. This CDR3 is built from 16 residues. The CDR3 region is CASSPPLAGGADTQYF. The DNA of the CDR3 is TGCGCCAGCAGCCCGCCCCTAGCGGGAGGGGCAGATACGCAGTATTTT.

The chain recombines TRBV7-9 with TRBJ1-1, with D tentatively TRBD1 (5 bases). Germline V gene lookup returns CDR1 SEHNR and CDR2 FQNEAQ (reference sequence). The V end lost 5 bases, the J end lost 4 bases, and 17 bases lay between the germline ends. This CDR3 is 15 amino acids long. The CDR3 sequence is CASSTQTVSSTEAFF. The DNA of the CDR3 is TGTGCCAGCAGCACCCAGACAGTGTCGAGCACTGAAGCTTTCTTT.

The DNA of the CDR3 is TGTGCCACCAGCAGAGGGGACAATCAGCCCCAGCATTTT. Amino acids: CATSRGDNQPQHF. This chain joins TRBV15 and TRBJ1-5; D unclear. The CDR3 length is 13 residues. Germline assignment: CDR1 LNHNV and CDR2 YYDKDF (reference sequence). V dropped 1 base and J dropped 3 bases, with 4 bases sitting between them.

CDR3 in amino acids: CASSPGGARNGYTF. DNA for the CDR3: TGTGCCAGCAGTCCTGGGGGGGCGAGAAATGGCTACACCTTC. The chain is built from TRBV6-5 and TRBJ1-2; D possibly corresponds to TRBD1 (6 bases). V was pared by 5 bases and J by 6 bases, with 16 bases between. Germline loops: CDR1 MNHEY, CDR2 SVGAGI. The CDR3 extends over 14 amino acids.

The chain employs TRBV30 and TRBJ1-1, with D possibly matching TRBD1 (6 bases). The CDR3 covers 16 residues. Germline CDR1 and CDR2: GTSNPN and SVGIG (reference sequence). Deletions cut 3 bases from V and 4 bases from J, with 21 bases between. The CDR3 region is CAWRPSGVLRSTEAFF. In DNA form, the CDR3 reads TGTGCCTGGAGACCCTCAGGGGTTCTACGGAGCACTGAAGCTTTCTTT.

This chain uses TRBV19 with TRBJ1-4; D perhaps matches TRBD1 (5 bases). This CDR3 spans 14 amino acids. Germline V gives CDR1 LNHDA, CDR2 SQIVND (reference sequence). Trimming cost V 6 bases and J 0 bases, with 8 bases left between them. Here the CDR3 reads CASSRQPTNEKLFF. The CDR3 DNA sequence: TGTGCCAGTAGCCGACAGCCAACTAATGAAAAACTGTTTTTT.

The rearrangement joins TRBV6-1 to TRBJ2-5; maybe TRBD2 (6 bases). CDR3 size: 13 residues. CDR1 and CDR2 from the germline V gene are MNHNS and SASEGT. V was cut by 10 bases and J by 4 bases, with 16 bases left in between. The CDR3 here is CATPSGSRETQYF. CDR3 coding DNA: TGTGCCACTCCTTCCGGGAGCCGAGAGACCCAGTACTTC.

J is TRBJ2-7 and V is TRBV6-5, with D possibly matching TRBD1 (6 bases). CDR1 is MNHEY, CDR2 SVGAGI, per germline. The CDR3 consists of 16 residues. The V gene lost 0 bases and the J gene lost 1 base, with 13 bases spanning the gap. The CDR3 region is CASSYSGTNPSYEQYF. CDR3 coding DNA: TGTGCCAGCAGTTACTCCGGGACAAACCCTTCCTACGAGCAGTACTTC.

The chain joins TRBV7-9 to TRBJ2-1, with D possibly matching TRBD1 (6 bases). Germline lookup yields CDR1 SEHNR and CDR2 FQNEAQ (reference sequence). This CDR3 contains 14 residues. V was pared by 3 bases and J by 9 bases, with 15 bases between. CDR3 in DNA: TGTGCCAGCAGCTTCTCGCGAGTAGGGGGTGAGCAGTTCTTC. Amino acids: CASSFSRVGGEQFF.

CDR3 DNA: TGTGCAAGTCGCTTATATGAAGCAACTAATGAAAAACTGTTTTTT. It yields the protein CASRLYEATNEKLFF. The V gene is TRBV12-2, the J gene TRBJ1-4. TRBV12-2 is described as a pseudogene. The CDR3 contains 15 residues.

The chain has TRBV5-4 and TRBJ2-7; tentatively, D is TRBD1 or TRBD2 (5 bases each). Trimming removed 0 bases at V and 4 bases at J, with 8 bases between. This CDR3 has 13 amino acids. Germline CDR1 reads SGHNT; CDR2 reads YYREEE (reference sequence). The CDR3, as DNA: TGTGCCAGCAGCTTGGGGGACGGATACGAGCAGTACTTC. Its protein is CASSLGDGYEQYF.

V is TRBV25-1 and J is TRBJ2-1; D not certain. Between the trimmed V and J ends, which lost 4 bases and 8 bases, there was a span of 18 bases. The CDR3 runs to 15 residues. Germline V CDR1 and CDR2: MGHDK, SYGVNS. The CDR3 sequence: CASSGDRAATDEQFF. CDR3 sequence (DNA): TGTGCCAGCAGTGGGGATAGGGCCGCTACCGATGAGCAGTTCTTC.

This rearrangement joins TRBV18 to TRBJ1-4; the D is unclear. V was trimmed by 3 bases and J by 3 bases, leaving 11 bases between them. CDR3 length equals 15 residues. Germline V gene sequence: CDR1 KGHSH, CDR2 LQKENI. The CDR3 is CASSPTTQANEKLFF. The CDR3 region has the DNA TGTGCCAGCTCACCCACGACGCAGGCTAATGAAAAACTGTTTTTT.

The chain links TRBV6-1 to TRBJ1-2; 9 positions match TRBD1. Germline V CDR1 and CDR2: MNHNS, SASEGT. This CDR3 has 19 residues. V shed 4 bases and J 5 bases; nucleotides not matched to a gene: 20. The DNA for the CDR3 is TGTGCCAGCAGTGCACGGAGGACAGGGGTGGTCCTGGAGGGTTATGGCTACACCTTC. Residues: CASSARRTGVVLEGYGYTF.

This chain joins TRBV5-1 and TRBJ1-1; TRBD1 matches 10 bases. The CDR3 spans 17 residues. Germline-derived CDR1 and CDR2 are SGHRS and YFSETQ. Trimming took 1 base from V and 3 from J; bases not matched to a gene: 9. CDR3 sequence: CASSLFRQGASDTEAFF. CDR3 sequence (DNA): TGCGCCAGCAGCTTGTTCCGACAGGGGGCGTCAGACACTGAAGCTTTCTTT.

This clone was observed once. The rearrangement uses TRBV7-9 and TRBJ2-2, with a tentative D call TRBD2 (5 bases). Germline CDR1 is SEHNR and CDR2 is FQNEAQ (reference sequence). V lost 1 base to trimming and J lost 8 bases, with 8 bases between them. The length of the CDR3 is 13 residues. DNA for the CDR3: TGTGCCAGCAGCTTAGAGAGGGCAGGGGAGCTGTTTTTT. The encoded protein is CASSLERAGELFF.

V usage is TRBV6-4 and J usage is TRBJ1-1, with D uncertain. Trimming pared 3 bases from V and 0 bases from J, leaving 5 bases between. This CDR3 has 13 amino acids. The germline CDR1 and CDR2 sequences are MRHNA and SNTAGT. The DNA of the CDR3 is TGTGCCAGCAGTGAGGGGATGAACACTGAAGCTTTCTTT. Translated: CASSEGMNTEAFF.

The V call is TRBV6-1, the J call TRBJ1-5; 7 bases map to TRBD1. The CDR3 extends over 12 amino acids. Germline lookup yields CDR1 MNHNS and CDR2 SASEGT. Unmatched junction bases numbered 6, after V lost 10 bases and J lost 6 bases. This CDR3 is CATRQGGQPQHF. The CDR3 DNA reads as TGTGCCACGAGACAGGGAGGTCAGCCCCAGCATTTT.

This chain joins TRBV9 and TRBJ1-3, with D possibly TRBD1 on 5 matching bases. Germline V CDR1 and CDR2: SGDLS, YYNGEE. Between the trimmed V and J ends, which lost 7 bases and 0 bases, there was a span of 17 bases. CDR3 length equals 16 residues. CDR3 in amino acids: CASGRGRLPSGNTIYF. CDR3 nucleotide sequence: TGTGCCAGCGGAAGGGGCCGATTACCCTCTGGAAACACCATATATTTT.

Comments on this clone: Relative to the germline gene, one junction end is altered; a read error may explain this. This CDR3 is CASSLEGGASGTQYF. Here the CDR3 DNA reads TGTGCTAGCAGCTTAGAAGGGGGGGCTTCGGGGACCCAGTACTTC. The chain carries TRBV7-7 and TRBJ2-5; D might be TRBD2 (7 bases). Germline values: CDR1 SSHAT, CDR2 FNYEAQ (reference sequence). The CDR3 runs to 15 residues.

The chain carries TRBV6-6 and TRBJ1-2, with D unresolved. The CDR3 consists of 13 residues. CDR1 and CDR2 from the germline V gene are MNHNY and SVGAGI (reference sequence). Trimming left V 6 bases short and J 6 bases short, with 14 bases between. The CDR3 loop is CASRTPLMDGYTF. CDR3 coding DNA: TGTGCCAGCAGGACCCCCCTAATGGATGGCTACACCTTC.

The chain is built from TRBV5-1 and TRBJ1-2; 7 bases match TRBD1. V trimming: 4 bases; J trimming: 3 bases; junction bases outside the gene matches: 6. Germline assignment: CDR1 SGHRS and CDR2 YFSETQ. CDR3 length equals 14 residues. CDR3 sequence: CASSKGQIDYGYTF. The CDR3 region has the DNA TGCGCCAGCAGCAAGGGACAGATCGACTATGGCTACACCTTC. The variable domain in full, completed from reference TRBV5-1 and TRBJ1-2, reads KAGVTQTPRYLIKTRGQQVTLSCSPISGHRSVSWYQQTPGQGLQFLFEYFSETQRNKGNFPGRFSGRQFSNSRSEMNVSTLELGDSALYLCASSKGQIDYGYTFGSGTRLTVV.

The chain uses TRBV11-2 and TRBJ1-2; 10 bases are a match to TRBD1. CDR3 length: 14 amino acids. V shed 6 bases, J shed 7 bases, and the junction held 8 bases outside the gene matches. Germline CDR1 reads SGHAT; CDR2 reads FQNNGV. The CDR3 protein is CASRSGTGATGYTF. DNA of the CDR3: TGTGCCAGCAGATCCGGGACAGGGGCTACTGGCTACACCTTC.

CDR3 sequence reads: CASSVSPTGTGGEKLFF. The CDR3 DNA sequence: TGTGCCAGCAGCGTTTCCCCGACGGGGACAGGGGGTGAAAAACTGTTTTTT. The chain couples TRBV9 to TRBJ1-4; TRBD1 agrees at 11 bases. There are 17 residues in the CDR3. The V segment lost 2 bases and the J segment 7 bases; nucleotides outside the gene matches: 10. Per germline, CDR1 SGDLS and CDR2 YYNGEE.

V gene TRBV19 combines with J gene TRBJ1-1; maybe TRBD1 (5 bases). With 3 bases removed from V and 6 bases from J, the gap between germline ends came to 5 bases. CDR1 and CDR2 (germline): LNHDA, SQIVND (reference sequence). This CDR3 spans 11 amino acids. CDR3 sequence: CASSIRAEAFF. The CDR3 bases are TGTGCCAGTAGTATCAGGGCTGAAGCTTTCTTT.

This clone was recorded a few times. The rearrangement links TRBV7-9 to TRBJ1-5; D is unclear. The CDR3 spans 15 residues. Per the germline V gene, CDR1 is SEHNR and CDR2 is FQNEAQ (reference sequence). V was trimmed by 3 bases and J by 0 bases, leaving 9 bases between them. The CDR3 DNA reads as TGTGCCAGCAGCTTTGGAGGATATAGCAATCAGCCCCAGCATTTT. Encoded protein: CASSFGGYSNQPQHF.

The chain's CDR3 is CASSIGPGQGRKLFF. CDR3 coding DNA: TGTGCCAGTAGTATCGGACCGGGACAGGGGCGAAAACTGTTTTTT. The gene calls are TRBV19 and TRBJ1-4, with TRBD1 matching over 10 bases. Germline values: CDR1 LNHDA, CDR2 SQIVND (reference sequence). This CDR3 spans 15 amino acids. V was clipped by 3 bases and J by 10 bases; unmatched bases: 8.

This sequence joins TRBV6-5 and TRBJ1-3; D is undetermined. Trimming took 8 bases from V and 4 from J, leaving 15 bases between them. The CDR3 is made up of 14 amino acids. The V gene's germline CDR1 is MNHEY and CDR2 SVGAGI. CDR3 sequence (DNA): TGTGCCAGCCACGCCTGGGGATCAGGAAACACCATATATTTT. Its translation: CASHAWGSGNTIYF.